What follows are 19 T cell receptor beta chains derived from one specimen sequenced in a study of blood T cell repertoires in COVID-19. Sequencing was performed with immunoSEQ multiplex PCR; in TCRdb, only in-frame clones are kept and a portion is missing. Altogether a few hundred thousand clones are present, about 85% being singletons, with the ten largest covering roughly 3.4%. The source material was peripheral blood. The origin of the receptors is a woman under 30 with acute or convalescent COVID-19.

This clone was observed a handful of times. This chain connects TRBV6-5 to TRBJ1-2; D is ambiguous. This CDR3 comprises 14 residues. CDR1 is MNHEY, CDR2 SVGAGI, per germline. V lost 6 bases and J 1 base, leaving 12 bases between the germline ends. CDR3 sequence: CASRGTAINYGYTF. CDR3 DNA: TGTGCCAGCAGGGGCACAGCAATTAACTATGGCTACACCTTC.

The chain couples TRBV6-5 to TRBJ2-7, with D unclear. V lost 8 bases, J lost 6 bases, and 17 bases lay in between. Germline lookup yields CDR1 MNHEY and CDR2 SVGAGI. The CDR3 sequence is 13 residues long. This chain's CDR3 is CASSPPGPGEQYF. CDR3 in DNA: TGTGCCAGCTCCCCCCCTGGTCCCGGCGAGCAGTACTTC.

V and J are TRBV5-5 and TRBJ2-7; a possible D gene is TRBD2 (6 bases). CDR3 size: 14 residues. CDR1 is SGHKS and CDR2 is YYEKEE in the germline V gene (reference sequence). Trimming removed 0 bases at V and 7 bases at J, with 14 bases between. Here the CDR3 reads CASSLEYGGDEQYF. The CDR3 coding sequence is TGTGCCAGCAGCTTGGAGTACGGCGGGGATGAGCAGTACTTC.

The rearrangement uses TRBV11-2 and TRBJ1-1; tentative D call: TRBD1 (6 bases). CDR3 size: 14 residues. From germline, CDR1 is SGHAT and CDR2 FQNNGV. V lost 4 bases, J lost 5 bases, and 14 bases lay in between. The CDR3: CASSSMGAWTEAFF. The DNA for the CDR3 is TGTGCCAGCAGCTCAATGGGGGCATGGACTGAAGCTTTCTTT.

In this sample, this clone turned up once. V and J are TRBV3-1 (or the pseudogene TRBV3-2) and TRBJ1-6; D not resolved. The CDR3 has 13 amino acids. V lost 2 bases and J lost 10, with 9 bases in between. Germline loops: CDR1 LGHDT, CDR2 YNNKEL (reference sequence). The CDR3 coding sequence is TGTGCCAGCAGCCAATTCCAGGCGTCACCCCTCCACTTT. Protein sequence: CASSQFQASPLHF.

This rearrangement joins TRBV6-6 to TRBJ1-5, with a tentative D call TRBD1 (5 bases). V was trimmed by 1 base and J by 4 bases, leaving 11 bases between them. The CDR3 sequence is 15 residues long. CDR1 and CDR2 from the germline V gene are MNHNY and SVGAGI (reference sequence). This chain's CDR3 is CASSYLRGRNQPQHF. The CDR3 nucleotides are TGTGCCAGCAGTTACTTGCGGGGACGAAATCAGCCCCAGCATTTT.

The V call is TRBV30, the J call TRBJ1-5; TRBD1 agrees at 7 bases. The ends lost 5 bases at V and 6 bases at J; junction bases unmatched: 7. CDR3 length: 13 amino acids. The germline V gene encodes CDR1 GTSNPN and CDR2 SVGIG (reference sequence). As DNA, the CDR3 is TGTGCCTGGGGCCCCTCAGGGGGTCAGCCCCAGCATTTT. This encodes CAWGPSGGQPQHF.

V usage is TRBV19 and J usage is TRBJ2-7, with 7 bases that match TRBD1. V dropped 5 bases and J dropped 6; count of bases not matched to a gene: 10. CDR1 is LNHDA and CDR2 is SQIVND in the germline V gene (reference sequence). The CDR3 sequence is 14 residues long. The CDR3 nucleotides are TGTGCCAGTAGTCCCATCGGACCAGGGGGCGAGCAGTACTTC. Amino acid sequence: CASSPIGPGGEQYF.

V is TRBV10-3 and J is TRBJ1-2; D is possibly TRBD1 (6 bases). V was pared by 11 bases and J by 5 bases, with 15 bases between. There are 12 residues in the CDR3. The V gene's germline CDR1 is ENHRY and CDR2 SYGVKD. CDR3 residues: CAYGGGLYGYTF. The CDR3 DNA reads TGTGCCTACGGCGGGGGCCTGTATGGCTACACCTTC.

The gene calls are TRBV5-4 and TRBJ1-5; TRBD1 aligns across 8 bases. The junction had 8 bases not matched to a gene; V was cut back by 1 base and J by 2 bases. The CDR3 runs to 17 residues. Germline V gene lookup returns CDR1 SGHNT and CDR2 YYREEE (reference sequence). The CDR3 protein is CASSLTGGEFGNQPQHF. The CDR3 region has the DNA TGTGCCAGCAGCTTGACAGGGGGTGAATTCGGCAATCAGCCCCAGCATTTT. Filled out from reference TRBV5-4 and TRBJ1-5, the complete variable domain reads ETGVTQSPTHLIKTRGQQVTLRCSSQSGHNTVSWYQQALGQGPQFIFQYYREEENGRGNFPPRFSGLQFPNYSSELNVNALELDDSALYLCASSLTGGEFGNQPQHFGDGTRLSIL.

This chain joins TRBV14 and TRBJ1-3, with 7 bases identical to TRBD1. Germline V gene lookup returns CDR1 SGHDN and CDR2 FVKESK. J lost 4 bases, V lost 9 bases, and 9 bases had no gene match. CDR3 length: 14 amino acids. CDR3 residues: CASSRQGAGNTIYF. Written as DNA, the CDR3 is TGTGCCAGTTCGAGACAGGGAGCAGGAAACACCATATATTTT.

A few counts support this clone. V gene TRBV2 combines with J gene TRBJ2-2, with 10 bases lining up with TRBD2. V trimming: 4 bases; J trimming: 4 bases; junction bases outside the gene matches: 3. CDR3 size: 15 residues. Per germline, CDR1 SNHLY and CDR2 FYNNEI. In DNA, the CDR3 is TGTGCCAGCAGTGTCCTAGCGGGAGTCACCGGGGAGCTGTTTTTT. Amino acid sequence: CASSVLAGVTGELFF.

The chain carries TRBV6-4 and TRBJ1-6; 12 nucleotides align to TRBD1. The junction had 0 bases not matched to a gene; V was cut back by 2 bases and J by 10 bases. The CDR3 is 14 residues long. In germline, CDR1 is MRHNA, CDR2 SNTAGT. This CDR3 reads CASSDGTGGSPLHF. Here the CDR3 DNA reads TGTGCCAGCAGTGACGGGACAGGGGGCTCACCCCTCCACTTT.

This chain connects TRBV28 to TRBJ1-2; D remains ambiguous. Germline assignment: CDR1 MDHEN and CDR2 SYDVKM. The CDR3 covers 14 residues. The V end lost 2 bases, the J end lost 3 bases, and 10 bases lay between the germline ends. The CDR3 DNA sequence: TGTGCCAGCAGTTTAACACGGGTGGACTATGGCTACACCTTC. Amino acids: CASSLTRVDYGYTF.

V and J are TRBV5-1 and TRBJ2-3; weak D call: TRBD2 (6 bases). Between the trimmed V and J ends, which lost 0 bases and 8 bases, there was a span of 16 bases. CDR1 and CDR2 from the germline V gene are SGHRS and YFSETQ. The CDR3 extends over 15 amino acids. The CDR3 region has the DNA TGCGCCAGCAGCTTGGGGGACTCCCTGCGAGGTACGCAGTATTTT. Protein product: CASSLGDSLRGTQYF. Based on the CDR3 plus reference TRBV5-1 and TRBJ2-3, the full variable domain is KAGVTQTPRYLIKTRGQQVTLSCSPISGHRSVSWYQQTPGQGLQFLFEYFSETQRNKGNFPGRFSGRQFSNSRSEMNVSTLELGDSALYLCASSLGDSLRGTQYFGPGTRLTVL.

This clone was seen just once. The J gene is TRBJ2-7, the V gene TRBV10-1, with 11 nucleotides matching TRBD1. V shed 6 bases, J shed 0 bases, and the junction held 4 bases outside the gene matches. In germline, CDR1 is WNHNN, CDR2 SYGVQD (reference sequence). The CDR3 loop spans 15 amino acids. The CDR3 nucleotides read TGCGCCAGCAGCCCGGGACAGGGGGGCTCCTACGAGCAGTACTTC. Amino acids: CASSPGQGGSYEQYF.

V is TRBV7-8 and J is TRBJ2-5; TRBD2 aligns across 7 bases. This CDR3 has 14 residues. J lost 1 base, V lost 6 bases, and 5 bases had no gene match. Germline V gene data show CDR1 as SGHVS and CDR2 as FQNEAQ. CDR3 DNA sequence: TGTGCCAGCAGTCCCGGGACTACCCAAGAGACCCAGTACTTC. Translating it yields CASSPGTTQETQYF.

The chain has TRBV29-1 and TRBJ2-7; TRBD2 matches 10 bases. The CDR3 sequence is 15 residues long. The V segment lost 4 bases and the J segment 5 bases; nucleotides outside the gene matches: 11. Germline V gene sequence: CDR1 SQVTM, CDR2 ANQGSEA. CDR3 nucleotide sequence: TGCAGCGTTGGGACTAGCGGACGCGCGGGGGACGAGCAGTACTTC. This codes for CSVGTSGRAGDEQYF.

The rearrangement links TRBV19 to TRBJ2-1, with TRBD2 matching over 14 bases. The ends lost 9 bases at V and 9 bases at J; junction bases unmatched: 10. This CDR3 region has 15 residues. Germline V gives CDR1 LNHDA, CDR2 SQIVND (reference sequence). The CDR3 bases are TGTGCCAGCGCGGGACTAGCGGGGGCAGAAGGTGAGCAGTTCTTC. Translation: CASAGLAGAEGEQFF.